These 21 T cell receptor beta chains originate from one sample sequenced in a study of shared clonotypes between healthy human individuals (dated by TCRdb to the early 2020s). Library creation used the immunoSEQ multiplex PCR assay. This is the immuneACCESS table as TCRdb keeps it, with only in-frame sequences that have V and J called. A part of the clones is gone; compared with another copy, unresolved V genes explain less than half, and the rest is unexplained. Present in this sample are around 2,000,000 clones, 85% to 95% of which were seen just once. The top ten hold under 0.15% of the sample. Input material: naive CD4+ T cells sorted from blood. The cell subset or site label corresponds to: CD45RA+ positively selected. Receptor source: a man aged 18 to 35 in good health.

This clone occurred once. V and J are TRBV19 and TRBJ1-5, with 7 bases identical to TRBD1. Germline V CDR1 and CDR2: LNHDA, SQIVND (reference sequence). The V segment lost 9 bases and the J segment 0 bases; nucleotides outside the gene matches: 14. This CDR3 is 17 amino acids long. CDR3 DNA: TGTGCCAGCACAGGGGAAGCTTGGGGTTATAGCAATCAGCCCCAGCATTTT. Protein: CASTGEAWGYSNQPQHF. Filled out from reference TRBV19 and TRBJ1-5, the complete variable domain reads DGGITQSPKYLFRKEGQNVTLSCEQNLNHDAMYWYRQDPGQGLRLIYYSQIVNDFQKGDIAEGYSVSREKKESFPLTVTSAQKNPTAFYLCASTGEAWGYSNQPQHFGDGTRLSIL.

The V and J genes are TRBV18 and TRBJ2-2; the D gene is possibly TRBD2 (6 bases). Trimming pared 1 base from V and 6 bases from J, leaving 15 bases between. The CDR3 totals 16 residues. Germline CDR1 KGHSH, CDR2 LQKENI. CDR3 loop: CASSPQVQGGAGELFF. The CDR3 nucleotides read TGTGCCAGCTCACCACAAGTGCAAGGCGGGGCCGGGGAGCTGTTTTTT.

This clone has just one count. The chain employs TRBV19 and TRBJ1-6; D possibly corresponds to TRBD1 (6 bases). V was trimmed by 10 bases and J by 0 bases, leaving 13 bases between them. The CDR3 runs 15 residues. Germline CDR1 LNHDA, CDR2 SQIVND (reference sequence). The CDR3 loop reads CATRDTFSYNSPLHF. The CDR3 DNA sequence: TGTGCCACCCGGGACACCTTCTCCTATAATTCACCCCTCCACTTT. The full variable domain, in which reference TRBV19 and TRBJ1-6 provide the parts outside the CDR3, is DGGITQSPKYLFRKEGQNVTLSCEQNLNHDAMYWYRQDPGQGLRLIYYSQIVNDFQKGDIAEGYSVSREKKESFPLTVTSAQKNPTAFYLCATRDTFSYNSPLHFGNGTRLTVT.

The chain links TRBV21-1 to TRBJ2-5; TRBD2, as called in the table, went unchecked against the DNA. TRBV21-1 is described as a pseudogene. This CDR3 region has 12 residues. CDR3 in DNA: TGTGCCAGCAGCAAAGTAGGGAGACTAGAGTACTTC. Translating it yields CASSKVGRLEYF.

Worth noting for this clone: This CDR3 is also generated by other DNA sequences in the sample. The chain carries TRBV5-1 and TRBJ1-1; D is unresolved. Germline lookup yields CDR1 SGHRS and CDR2 YFSETQ. Trimming pared 0 bases from V and 2 bases from J, leaving 8 bases between. The CDR3 has 14 amino acids. The CDR3 DNA sequence: TGCGCCAGCAGCTTGGCCCCGGGAAACACTGAAGCTTTCTTT. Translation: CASSLAPGNTEAFF.

The chain recombines TRBV23-1 with TRBJ2-1; D uncertain. Being an ORF, TRBV23-1 has a function that is uncertain. The CDR3 length is 13 residues. V lost 4 bases to trimming and J lost 6 bases, with 10 bases between them. The CDR3 loop reads CASSRPAGNEQFF. The DNA of the CDR3 is TGCGCCAGCAGTCGGCCAGCCGGCAATGAGCAGTTCTTC.

The chain joins TRBV6-1 to TRBJ1-1, with D unclear. The CDR3 length is 12 residues. Trimming shortened V by 7 bases and J by 2 bases, and 8 bases separated the two germline ends. Germline CDR1 MNHNS, CDR2 SASEGT. The CDR3 bases are TGTGCCAGCACTCCACATAACACTGAAGCTTTCTTT. Translation gives CASTPHNTEAFF.

This clone was detected only once. V gene TRBV19 combines with J gene TRBJ1-6, with TRBD1 matching 7 bases. Germline CDR1 LNHDA, CDR2 SQIVND (reference sequence). This CDR3 has 14 amino acids. With V trimmed by 3 bases and J by 6 bases, 2 bases remained unmatched. The CDR3 region is CASSIGQVNSPLHF. The CDR3 DNA sequence: TGTGCCAGTAGTATTGGACAGGTTAATTCACCCCTCCACTTT.

The chain couples TRBV27 to TRBJ1-5, with D perhaps TRBD1 (5 bases). V lost 2 bases, J lost 4 bases, and 12 bases lay in between. The germline V gene encodes CDR1 MNHEY and CDR2 SMNVEV (reference sequence). The CDR3 is 15 amino acids. The CDR3 reads CASSLGGLLNQPQHF. CDR3 bases: TGTGCCAGCAGTTTAGGGGGGTTATTGAATCAGCCCCAGCATTTT.

The DNA of the CDR3 is TGTGCCTGGAGCGCGGAGACAGGGGATGGCTACACCTTC. This sequence encodes CAWSAETGDGYTF. The gene calls are TRBV30 and TRBJ1-2, with 8 bases matching TRBD1. V trimming: 3 bases; J trimming: 6 bases; junction bases outside the gene matches: 6. The CDR3 extends over 13 amino acids. Germline V lookup: CDR1 GTSNPN, CDR2 SVGIG (reference sequence).

This chain links TRBV7-2 with TRBJ2-7; TRBD2 matches at 9 bases. The germline gives CDR1 SGHTA, CDR2 FQGNSA. The CDR3 sequence is 15 residues long. V lost 1 base and J lost 2; bases outside the gene matches: 3. The CDR3 reads CASSLGASGAYEQYF. The CDR3 region has the DNA TGTGCCAGCAGCTTAGGCGCTAGCGGGGCCTACGAGCAGTACTTC.

The count of this clone is one. V usage is TRBV2 and J usage is TRBJ2-1, with TRBD1 matching over 10 bases. Losses at the gene ends were 7 bases for V and 9 bases for J; bases not matched to a gene: 6. The CDR3 consists of 13 residues. Germline CDR1 is SNHLY and CDR2 is FYNNEI. CDR3 sequence reads: CASTGQGVGEQFF. The CDR3 region has the DNA TGTGCCAGCACAGGACAGGGGGTCGGTGAGCAGTTCTTC.

This chain connects TRBV5-6 to TRBJ1-2; D gene uncertain. Trimming pared 2 bases from V and 8 bases from J, leaving 13 bases between. The CDR3 runs to 13 residues. From germline, CDR1 is SGHDT and CDR2 YYEEEE. The DNA of the CDR3 is TGTGCCAGCAGCTTCGCAGATGGAGGCGGCTACACCTTC. Its translation: CASSFADGGGYTF.

The chain carries TRBV4-1 and TRBJ1-2, with D hard to call. Germline CDR1 is MGHRA and CDR2 is YSYEKL. This CDR3 has 12 residues. Trimming pared 1 base from V and 5 bases from J, leaving 5 bases between. The CDR3 region is CASSQAPYGYTF. The CDR3 region has the DNA TGCGCCAGCAGCCAAGCTCCTTATGGCTACACCTTC.

The chain is built from TRBV5-4 and TRBJ1-6; D not resolved. Trimming removed 0 bases from V and 6 bases from J, with 10 bases in between. CDR3 size: 15 residues. Germline assignment: CDR1 SGHNT and CDR2 YYREEE (reference sequence). CDR3: CASSLGGLGNSPLHF. Written as DNA, the CDR3 is TGTGCCAGCAGCTTGGGAGGGCTCGGTAATTCACCCCTCCACTTT. Variable domain in full (rest from reference TRBV5-4 and TRBJ1-6): ETGVTQSPTHLIKTRGQQVTLRCSSQSGHNTVSWYQQALGQGPQFIFQYYREEENGRGNFPPRFSGLQFPNYSSELNVNALELDDSALYLCASSLGGLGNSPLHFGNGTRLTVT.

The V gene is TRBV10-3, the J gene TRBJ1-6; 8 bases match TRBD1. The CDR3 sequence is 15 residues long. CDR1 and CDR2 from the germline V gene are ENHRY and SYGVKD. V dropped 0 bases and J dropped 6; count of bases not matched to a gene: 1. CDR3 nucleotide sequence: TGTGCCATCAGTGAGTCGCAGGGGGCTAATTCACCCCTCCACTTT. It is translated as CAISESQGANSPLHF.

V gene TRBV6-5 combines with J gene TRBJ2-7, with 10 positions matching TRBD2. Germline CDR1 reads MNHEY; CDR2 reads SVGAGI. CDR3 length equals 14 residues. V trimming: 2 bases; J trimming: 6 bases; junction bases outside the gene matches: 4. The CDR3 here is CASSYLLAGVEQYF. CDR3 sequence (DNA): TGTGCCAGCAGTTACCTCCTAGCGGGAGTCGAGCAGTACTTC.

V is TRBV9 and J is TRBJ2-5, with D maybe TRBD1 (6 bases). The germline V gene encodes CDR1 SGDLS and CDR2 YYNGEE. CDR3 length: 15 amino acids. V shed 5 bases and J shed 0 bases, with 14 bases lying between them. This CDR3 reads CASRTGPADQETQYF. The CDR3 DNA reads TGTGCCAGCAGGACAGGACCGGCCGACCAAGAGACCCAGTACTTC.

V gene TRBV5-1 combines with J gene TRBJ1-6; 9 nucleotides align to TRBD1. The CDR3 is made up of 15 amino acids. With 7 bases clipped from V and 10 bases from J, the junction kept 12 bases outside the gene matches. CDR1 is SGHRS, CDR2 YFSETQ, per germline. The CDR3 sequence: CASRAEDRGRSPLHF. The CDR3 DNA reads as TGCGCCAGCCGCGCTGAGGACAGGGGACGATCACCCCTCCACTTT.

This rearrangement joins TRBV29-1 to TRBJ1-5; TRBD1 might be the D (5 bases). The V end lost 7 bases, the J end lost 0 bases, and 10 bases lay between the germline ends. This CDR3 has 13 amino acids. Per germline, CDR1 SQVTM and CDR2 ANQGSEA. CDR3 in DNA: TGCAGCGCCCGACAGAATAGCAATCAGCCCCAGCATTTT. It yields the protein CSARQNSNQPQHF.

The CDR3 DNA follows: TGTGCCAGCAGGAGGGGACAGACGAACTATGGCTACACCTTC. It encodes CASRRGQTNYGYTF. The gene calls are TRBV6-5 and TRBJ1-2; 7 bases match TRBD1. Germline V lookup: CDR1 MNHEY, CDR2 SVGAGI. V was pared by 6 bases and J by 2 bases, with 6 bases of the junction left unmatched. This CDR3 has 14 amino acids.